What follows describes a single TCR beta chain. The CDR3 length is 14 residues. The V gene's germline CDR1 is MGHDK and CDR2 SYGVNS. V lost 6 bases and J lost 11; bases outside the gene matches: 13. The data belong to a study of cytomegalovirus exposure and HLA in healthy donors. Background on the study: A preliminary data release comprised about 85 million unique TCRs obtained from HLA-typed donors.

Vbeta (60) and Jbeta (13) primers were used in the PCR. In the original workflow: Counted up in a later analysis, unique TCR beta chains came to roughly 80 million, with around 11 million shared. Sequencing used immunoSEQ multiplex PCR; TCRdb keeps in-frame clones, though not all of them. The D gene and trimming were derived from the DNA, and the V and J assignments and clone size from that table. This sample has around 120,000 clones, with around three quarters found just once. Sequencing was performed on PBMCs. This chain uses TRBV25-1 with TRBJ1-1; 9 bases are shared with TRBD1. The sequence derives from a young man in good health and CMV-seronegative. This chain's CDR3 is CASREAGQGPGAFF. The CDR3 DNA reads TGTGCCAGCAGGGAGGCGGGACAGGGCCCGGGGGCTTTCTTT.